These T cell receptor beta chains were read from a single sample in a study of shared clonotypes between healthy human individuals. Only in-frame clones appear in the TCRdb table, and some are missing; sequencing was by immunoSEQ multiplex PCR. The top ten clones hold under 0.45% of a sample with over a million clones, 98% of them seen once. The sequenced material came from naive CD4+ T cells sorted from blood. The receptors derive from a man aged 30 to 45 in good health. Both conserved end residues are part of each CDR3. A D gene is named only where the DNA matches it firmly. Size tells how often a clone was seen (once, few, many) or the class of an expanded clone, and some rows leave it out.

J,D,size,V,DNA,CDR3
TRBJ2-7,.,.,TRBV2,TGTGCCAGCAGTGAGTACAGCTACGAGCAGTACTTC,CASSEYSYEQYF
TRBJ2-2,.,.,TRBV19,TGTGCCAGTAGTATTTTATGGACCGGGGAGCTGTTTTTT,CASSILWTGELFF
TRBJ1-2,TRBD1,once,TRBV20-1,TGCAGTGCTAGAGGACAGGGGACCACCTTC,CSARGQGTTF
TRBJ2-5,TRBD1,.,TRBV5-1,TGCGCCAGCAGCTTGGCCGGGGCAGGGGGCGCCGAGACCCAGTACTTC,CASSLAGAGGAETQYF
TRBJ2-1,TRBD1,.,TRBV25-1,TGTGCCAGCAGACAGGGGGCGTCCTACAATGAGCAGTTCTTC,CASRQGASYNEQFF
TRBJ2-1,.,.,TRBV6-5,TGTGCCAGCAGCTGGGACGACTACAATGAGCAGTTCTTC,CASSWDDYNEQFF
TRBJ2-7,TRBD1,.,TRBV7-2,TGTGCCAGCAGCTTAGGCTTCGACAGGGTCACCTACGAGCAGTACTTC,CASSLGFDRVTYEQYF
TRBJ1-5,.,.,TRBV28,TGTGCCAGCAGCGAGGGTCAGCCCCAGCATTTT,CASSEGQPQHF
TRBJ1-1,TRBD1,.,TRBV7-9,TGTGCCAGCAGCTTAGCGTCCGGGACAGGGGACACTGAAGCTTTCTTT,CASSLASGTGDTEAFF
TRBJ1-1,.,.,TRBV5-4,TGTGCCAGCAGCCCCGGGACCTCTGATGAAGCTTTCTTT,CASSPGTSDEAFF
TRBJ2-7,TRBD1,.,TRBV5-6,TGTGCCAGCAGGAGGACAGGGGAAGGCTACGAGCAGTACTTC,CASRRTGEGYEQYF
TRBJ2-5,TRBD1,.,TRBV15,TGTGCCACCAGCAGTTTCGGGACAGGGACGGAGACCCAGTACTTC,CATSSFGTGTETQYF
TRBJ1-2,.,.,TRBV7-2,TGTGCCAGCAGCCCATCCCCCGGAGCCTATGGCTACACCTTC,CASSPSPGAYGYTF
TRBJ2-1,TRBD2,.,TRBV29-1,TGCAGCGTTGAAGAGGGACTAGCGGGCTCCTACAATGAGCAGTTCTTC,CSVEEGLAGSYNEQFF
TRBJ1-1,.,.,TRBV6-1,TGTGCCAGCAGTGAGTGGAGGGGGGGGACTGAAGCTTTCTTT,CASSEWRGGTEAFF
TRBJ2-5,.,.,TRBV5-7,TGTGCCAGCACCCCAATACCCGGGGGAGAGACCCAGTACTTC,CASTPIPGGETQYF
TRBJ2-7,.,.,TRBV4-1,TGCGCCAGCAGCCGACCGGGATCCGGCGAGCAGTACTTC,CASSRPGSGEQYF
TRBJ2-7,TRBD1,.,TRBV5-1,TGCGCCAGCAGCCCCCAAACAGGGGGCGACACTAACGAGCAGTACTTC,CASSPQTGGDTNEQYF
TRBJ2-3,TRBD2,.,TRBV7-6,TGTGCCAGCAGCTTAGTCTGGGGACTAGCGGGCGGCACAGATACGCAGTATTTT,CASSLVWGLAGGTDTQYF
TRBJ2-2,.,.,TRBV28,TGTGCCAGCAGGACCCTATTAAAGGGCACCGGGGAGCTGTTTTTT,CASRTLLKGTGELFF
TRBJ1-2,TRBD1,.,TRBV19,TGTGCCACCCAACAGGGGTATGGCTACACCTTC,CATQQGYGYTF
TRBJ2-1,TRBD2,.,TRBV29-1,TGCAGCGTTGAAGATGTAGCGGGAGTTAGGTCCTACAATGAGCAGTTCTTC,CSVEDVAGVRSYNEQFF
TRBJ1-3,.,.,TRBV4-1,TGCGCCAGCAGCCTAAGAAGTCAGAGCTCTGGAAACACCATATATTTT,CASSLRSQSSGNTIYF
TRBJ2-3,.,.,TRBV7-3,TGTGCCAGCAGCTTCGGTTCAGATACGCAGTATTTT,CASSFGSDTQYF
TRBJ2-7,.,.,TRBV7-2,TGTGCCAGCAGCGACCAGCCAAGCTCCTACGAGCAGTACTTC,CASSDQPSSYEQYF
TRBJ2-5,TRBD1,.,TRBV19,TGTGCCAGTACACCGGGACAGGGGGCTTCCGAGACCCAGTACTTC,CASTPGQGASETQYF
TRBJ2-5,TRBD2,.,TRBV6-5,TGTGCCAGCAGTTATTCTTCCGGGGGGAGGGAGACCCAGTACTTC,CASSYSSGGRETQYF
TRBJ2-7,TRBD2,.,TRBV28,TGTGCCAGCAGGCCGGGACTAGCGGGCTTCGAGCAGTACTTC,CASRPGLAGFEQYF
TRBJ2-7,TRBD1,.,TRBV5-1,TGCGCCAGCAGCTTGACAGGGGCCTGGGCCGAGCAGTACTTC,CASSLTGAWAEQYF